This T cell receptor beta chain was sequenced during a study of blood T cell repertoires in COVID-19. Study summary: The cDNA or gDNA used as material had been derived from T cells, B-cell-depleted T cells, or PBMCs.

The authors' processing: Amplification with reference gene primers provided the estimates of nucleated cell counts. Method: immunoSEQ multiplex PCR; TCRdb's copy keeps in-frame clones and lacks some. Clone size and the V and J calls come from that table; the DNA yielded D and trimming. The table has around 400,000 clones, approximately 91% seen once. The age range of participants was 18 to 89 years, with residence in around 22 US areas. Shortly before study entry, within 2 weeks, exposed participants had met a COVID-19 case. Sequences were obtained from PBMCs or T cells enriched from blood (not recorded which). This TCR was recovered from a woman between 18 and 30 years old who had been exposed to COVID-19.

The CDR3 DNA sequence: TGTGCCAGCTCACCACCGTCAGGGCTGGTCCAAGAGACCCAGTACTTC. Protein sequence: CASSPPSGLVQETQYF. The chain carries TRBV18 and TRBJ2-5, with TRBD1 as a possible D gene (5 bases). The CDR3 runs to 16 residues. The V end lost 0 bases, the J end lost 1 base, and 12 bases lay between the germline ends. Germline values: CDR1 KGHSH, CDR2 LQKENI.